This T cell receptor (beta chain) derives from a study of human T cells and chemical hapten exposure. As for this clonotype: Its matching antigen is unknown.

Study findings and constraints: While controls formed fewer of them, expanded TCRs formed significantly more large CDR3 similarity clusters.

TCRdb fed the RACE reads into MiXCR, producing one record per CDR3 protein. The repertoire consists of roughly 100,000 distinct CDR3 sequences, with around 34% occurring once and the leading ten covering 2.5% to 3.5%. Germline CDR1 and CDR2: DFQATT and SNEGSKA (reference sequence). This CDR3 is 11 amino acids long. Trimming shortened V by 3 bases and J by 4 bases, and 5 bases separated the two germline ends. Time point meaning: patch test 3, about 24 weeks after DPC sensitization. Stated treatment: therapeutic diphenylcyclopropenone sensitization with weekly scalp DPC. The chain is built from TRBV20-1 and TRBJ2-3, with D uncertain. The source was whole blood, collected in connection with sensitization to the hapten diphenylcyclopropenone (DPC). The sequence was collected from a middle-aged man with alopecia areata. Some clones in this sample may be carry-over from other donors' samples. As DNA, the CDR3 is TGCAGTGCTAGGGGCTCAGATACGCAGTATTTT. Protein product: CSARGSDTQYF.